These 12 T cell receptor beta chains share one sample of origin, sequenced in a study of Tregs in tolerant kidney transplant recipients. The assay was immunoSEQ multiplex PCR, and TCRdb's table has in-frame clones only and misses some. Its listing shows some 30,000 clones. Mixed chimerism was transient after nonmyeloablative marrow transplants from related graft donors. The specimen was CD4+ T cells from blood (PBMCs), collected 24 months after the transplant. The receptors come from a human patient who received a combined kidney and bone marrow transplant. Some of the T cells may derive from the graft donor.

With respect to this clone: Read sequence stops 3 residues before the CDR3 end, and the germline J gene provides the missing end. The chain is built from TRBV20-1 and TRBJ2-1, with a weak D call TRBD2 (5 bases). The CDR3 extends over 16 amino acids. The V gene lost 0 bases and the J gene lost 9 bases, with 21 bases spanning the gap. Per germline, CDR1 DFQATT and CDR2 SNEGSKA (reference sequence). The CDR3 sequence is CSARDVRGPSGSEQFF. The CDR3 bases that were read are TGCAGTGCTAGAGATGTTAGAGGGCCTTCGGGGAGTGAG.

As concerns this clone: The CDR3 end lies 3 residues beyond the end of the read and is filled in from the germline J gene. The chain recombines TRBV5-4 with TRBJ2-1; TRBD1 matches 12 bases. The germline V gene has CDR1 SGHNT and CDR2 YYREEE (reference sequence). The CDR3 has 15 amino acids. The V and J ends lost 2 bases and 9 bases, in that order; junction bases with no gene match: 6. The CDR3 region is CASSFPGQGAIEQFF. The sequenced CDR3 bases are TGTGCCAGCAGCTTTCCGGGACAGGGGGCGATTGAG.

The CDR3 loop reads CASSDSQRLSWQPQHF. The part of the CDR3 DNA that was read is TGTGCCAGCAGTGACTCGCAGAGACTTTCTTGGCAGCCC. The chain uses TRBV6-4 and TRBJ1-5; D is unresolved. From the germline J gene comes the end of the CDR3, since the read stops 3 residues before it. With 0 bases removed from V and 7 bases from J, the gap between germline ends came to 16 bases. The CDR3 covers 16 residues. Germline V gene lookup returns CDR1 MRHNA and CDR2 SNTAGT.

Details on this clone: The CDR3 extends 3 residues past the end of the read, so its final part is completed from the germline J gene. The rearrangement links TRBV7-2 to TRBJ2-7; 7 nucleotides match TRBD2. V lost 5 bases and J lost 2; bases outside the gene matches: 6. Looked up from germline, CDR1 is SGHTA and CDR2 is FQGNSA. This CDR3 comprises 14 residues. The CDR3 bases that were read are TGTGCCAGCAGCAAGGGACTACCACCCTACGAG. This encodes CASSKGLPPYE. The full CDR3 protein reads CASSKGLPPYEQYF.

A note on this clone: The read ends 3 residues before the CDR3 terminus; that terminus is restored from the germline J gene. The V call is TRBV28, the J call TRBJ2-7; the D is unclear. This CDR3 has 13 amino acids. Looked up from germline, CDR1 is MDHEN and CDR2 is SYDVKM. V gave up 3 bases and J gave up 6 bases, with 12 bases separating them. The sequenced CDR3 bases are TGTGCCAGCAGTTTCGAAGGCAGGATCGAG. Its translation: CASSFEGRIE. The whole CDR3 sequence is CASSFEGRIEQYF.

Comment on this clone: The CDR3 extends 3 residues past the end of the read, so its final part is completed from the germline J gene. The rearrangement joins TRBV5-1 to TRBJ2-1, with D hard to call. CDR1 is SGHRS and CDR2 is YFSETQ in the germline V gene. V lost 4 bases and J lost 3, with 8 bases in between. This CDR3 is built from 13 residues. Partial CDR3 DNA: TGCGCCAGCAGCCCCCAGAACTACAATGAG. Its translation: CASSPQNYNE. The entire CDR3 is CASSPQNYNEQFF. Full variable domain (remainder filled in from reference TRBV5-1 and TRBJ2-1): KAGVTQTPRYLIKTRGQQVTLSCSPISGHRSVSWYQQTPGQGLQFLFEYFSETQRNKGNFPGRFSGRQFSNSRSEMNVSTLELGDSALYLCASSPQNYNEQFFGPGTRLTVL.

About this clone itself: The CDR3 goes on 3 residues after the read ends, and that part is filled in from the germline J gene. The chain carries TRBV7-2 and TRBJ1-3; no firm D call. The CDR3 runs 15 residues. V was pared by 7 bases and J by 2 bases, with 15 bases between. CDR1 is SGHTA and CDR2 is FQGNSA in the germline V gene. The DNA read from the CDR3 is TGTGCCAGCACCCTATACGCGATAGCTGGAAACACC. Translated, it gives CASTLYAIAGNT. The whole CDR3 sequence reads CASTLYAIAGNTIYF.

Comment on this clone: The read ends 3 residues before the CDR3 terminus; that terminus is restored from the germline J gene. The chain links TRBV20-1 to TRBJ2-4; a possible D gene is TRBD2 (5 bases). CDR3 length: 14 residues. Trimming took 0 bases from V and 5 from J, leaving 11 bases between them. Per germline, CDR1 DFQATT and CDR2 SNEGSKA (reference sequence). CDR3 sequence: CSARDARTQNIQYF. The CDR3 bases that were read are TGCAGTGCTAGAGATGCCCGGACTCAAAACATT.

The CDR3 bases that were read are TGTGCCATCACATCGGGACTAGCGGGCACAGATACG. The encoded protein is CAITSGLAGTDT. The CDR3 as a whole reads CAITSGLAGTDTQYF. The genes are TRBV10-3 and TRBJ2-3; 11 bases line up with TRBD2. The read terminates 3 residues ahead of where the CDR3 ends, so the germline J gene completes it. CDR1 and CDR2 (germline): ENHRY, SYGVKD. The CDR3 consists of 15 residues. V gave up 7 bases and J gave up 1 base; unmatched junction bases: 4.

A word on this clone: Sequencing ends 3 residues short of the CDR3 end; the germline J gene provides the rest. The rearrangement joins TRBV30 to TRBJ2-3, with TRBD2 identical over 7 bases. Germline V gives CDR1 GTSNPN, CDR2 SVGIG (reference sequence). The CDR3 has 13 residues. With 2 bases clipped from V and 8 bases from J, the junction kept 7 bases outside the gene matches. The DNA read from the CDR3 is TGTGCCTGGAGTATCCTCAGGGAGGGTACG. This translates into CAWSILREGT. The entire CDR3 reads CAWSILREGTQYF.

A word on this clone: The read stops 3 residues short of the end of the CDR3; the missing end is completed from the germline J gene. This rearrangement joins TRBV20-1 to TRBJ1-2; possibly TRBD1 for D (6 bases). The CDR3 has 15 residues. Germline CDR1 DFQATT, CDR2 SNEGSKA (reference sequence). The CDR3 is CSARDWDKVRDGYTF. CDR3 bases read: TGCAGTGCTAGAGATTGGGACAAGGTCCGGGACGGC.

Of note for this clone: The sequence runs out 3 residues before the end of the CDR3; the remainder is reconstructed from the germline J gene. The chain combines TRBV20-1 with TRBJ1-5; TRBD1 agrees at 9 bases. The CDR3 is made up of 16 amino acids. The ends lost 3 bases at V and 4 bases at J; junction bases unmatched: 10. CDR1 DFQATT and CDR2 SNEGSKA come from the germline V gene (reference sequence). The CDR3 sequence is CSAREGQGLWNQPQHF. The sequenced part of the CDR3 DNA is TGCAGTGCTAGGGAAGGACAGGGGTTATGGAATCAGCCC.